A selection of T cell receptor beta chains follows, all from one sample in a study of spatial heterogeneity in lung cancer. One entry per CDR3 protein results from TCRdb running MiXCR on the 5' RACE reads. Among some 96,000 distinct CDR3 sequences, 4% to 4.5% were seen once, and the ten largest hold around 20%. The material sequenced was lung tumor tissue, taken at surgery. The receptors originated from a male donor with early-stage non-small cell lung cancer. Each CDR3 is given with its conserved first and last residue. A D gene is named only where the DNA matches it firmly. Clone sizes are given selectively: once, few, many, or a class where the clone is expanded.

clone size | J gene | D gene | V gene | CDR3 DNA | CDR3 protein
. | TRBJ1-5 | . | TRBV12-3/TRBV12-4 | TGTGCCAGCAGTTCTAAACTCAATCAGCCCCAGCATTTT | CASSSKLNQPQHF
few | TRBJ1-6 | . | TRBV27 | TGTGCCAGCAGGGATGCGAATTCACCCCTCCACTTT | CASRDANSPLHF
. | TRBJ1-4 | . | TRBV27 | TGTGCCAGCAGCCTCTTGACTAATGAAAAACTGTTTTTT | CASSLLTNEKLFF
many | TRBJ2-5 | . | TRBV6-2/TRBV6-3 | TGTGCCAGCAGTTACGGGGCAGGAGAGACCCAGTACTTC | CASSYGAGETQYF
many | TRBJ2-1 | . | TRBV2 | TGTGCCAGCAGTGAGGTAGGGGACAATGAGCAGTTCTTC | CASSEVGDNEQFF
many | TRBJ2-7 | . | TRBV6-1 | TGTGCCAGCGAGAGCGGAGGCTACGAGCAGTACTTC | CASESGGYEQYF
many | TRBJ2-5 | . | TRBV7-9 | TGTGCCAGCAGCTTAGAAGGGTCAACCCAAGAGACCCAGTACTTC | CASSLEGSTQETQYF
many | TRBJ1-1 | . | TRBV2 | TGTGCCAGCAGGACCCCTCAGGGAAGGGGCACTGAAGCTTTCTTT | CASRTPQGRGTEAFF
many | TRBJ2-2 | TRBD2 | TRBV11-2 | TGTGCCAGCAGTTCACGCCCGGGACTAGCGGGAGGCGGGGAGCTGTTTTTT | CASSSRPGLAGGGELFF
many | TRBJ1-1 | . | TRBV12-3/TRBV12-4 | TGTGCCAGCAGTTTATACAGGAACACTGAAGCTTTCTTT | CASSLYRNTEAFF
many | TRBJ2-1 | TRBD2 | TRBV7-8 | TGTGCCAGCAGCTTAGGGGGTTTCGACCGGTTGGGATCTAGCGGGAGGCAACGCTACAATGAGCAGTTCTTC | CASSLGGFDRLGSSGRQRYNEQFF
many | TRBJ1-4 | . | TRBV14 | TGTGCCAGCAGCCCCCCTGGGGGGAGGGCGGAAAAACTGTTTTTT | CASSPPGGRAEKLFF
many | TRBJ2-3 | TRBD2 | TRBV6-5 | TGTGCCAGCAGTTACCAACCGTTAGCGACGGGAGGGATCACAGATACGCAGTATTTT | CASSYQPLATGGITDTQYF
few | TRBJ2-2 | . | TRBV5-1 | TGCGCCAGCAGGGCCGGACTTGCCGGGGAGCTGTTTTTT | CASRAGLAGELFF
few | TRBJ2-1 | TRBD2 | TRBV4-1 | TGCGCCAGCAGCCAAGATCTCCCAGCGGGGTTTGTCAATGAGCAGTTCTTC | CASSQDLPAGFVNEQFF
many | TRBJ2-3 | TRBD2 | TRBV7-2 | TGTGCCAGCAGCGGCCGACTAGCGGGACTACCAGATACGCAGTATTTT | CASSGRLAGLPDTQYF
many | TRBJ2-7 | TRBD2 | TRBV14 | TGTGCCAGCAGCCCTCTAGCGGGAGGGCCGAGCTACGAGCAGTACTTC | CASSPLAGGPSYEQYF
many | TRBJ1-6 | TRBD1 | TRBV20-1 | TGCAGTGCAAACGACAGGGGGGGAACCCCACATTCACCCCTCCACTTT | CSANDRGGTPHSPLHF
many | TRBJ2-7 | . | TRBV28 | TGTGCCAGCAGTCTTCCCGCCTTGCGTGAGCAGTACTTC | CASSLPALREQYF
many | TRBJ2-1 | TRBD2 | TRBV24-1 | TGTGCCACCAGGGCTAGCGGCTACAATGAGCAGTTCTTC | CATRASGYNEQFF
many | TRBJ1-3 | . | TRBV2 | TGTGCCAGCAGGGGACGGGGTGGAAACACCATATATTTT | CASRGRGGNTIYF
many | TRBJ2-3 | . | TRBV11-2 | TGTGCCAGCAGCCCCGGCGGGACTTCCACAGATACGCAGTATTTT | CASSPGGTSTDTQYF
few | TRBJ2-5 | TRBD2 | TRBV5-1 | TGCGCCAGCAGCCCTCCGGGGACTATAAAACAAGAGACCCAGTACTTC | CASSPPGTIKQETQYF
. | TRBJ2-3 | . | TRBV6-1 | TGTGCCAGCAGTGAATTGAGAATAGGGCGAGGGGCAGATACGCAGTATTTT | CASSELRIGRGADTQYF
. | TRBJ2-1 | TRBD2 | TRBV27 | TGTGCCAGCAGCCGGGGACTAGCGGGAGGAGGGTCCTACAATGAGCAGTTCTTC | CASSRGLAGGGSYNEQFF
many | TRBJ2-4 | TRBD2 | TRBV9 | TGTGCCAGCAGCGTAGGGACTAGCGGGAATAGGGGCATTCAGTACTTC | CASSVGTSGNRGIQYF
many | TRBJ2-5 | . | TRBV12-3/TRBV12-4 | TGTGCCAGCAAACCCAAGTACCAAGAGACCCAGTACTTC | CASKPKYQETQYF
many | TRBJ1-1 | TRBD1 | TRBV20-1 | TGCAGTGCCGCGTTCCAGGGGGAGAACACTGAAGCTTTCTTT | CSAAFQGENTEAFF
many | TRBJ2-1 | TRBD2 | TRBV4-1 | TGCGCCAGCAGCCCGGGACTAGCGGGACTCAATGAGCAGTTCTTC | CASSPGLAGLNEQFF
. | TRBJ2-7 | TRBD2 | TRBV20-1 | TGCAGTGCCCAACAGAGAGCGGGATCCAACTACGAGCAGTACTTC | CSAQQRAGSNYEQYF
many | TRBJ2-1 | . | TRBV5-1 | TGCGCCAGCAGCCAGCACGGTATGGAGAATGAGCAGTTCTTC | CASSQHGMENEQFF
many | TRBJ2-1 | . | TRBV7-5 | . | CISVPEAYWRLAGDNEQFF
many | TRBJ2-2 | . | TRBV25-1 | TGTGCCAGCAGTGGCGGCGCCGGGGAGCTGTTTTTT | CASSGGAGELFF
. | TRBJ2-3 | TRBD2 | TRBV9 | TGTGCCAGCAGCCCATGGAGGAAGCGGGACTTCATCGGAGGCCCAGATACGCAGTATTTT | CASSPWRKRDFIGGPDTQYF
few | TRBJ1-6 | . | TRBV20-1 | TGCAGTGCCCTTGGGTCTCACAATTCACCCCTCCACTTT | CSALGSHNSPLHF
many | TRBJ2-7 | . | TRBV5-1 | TGCGCCAGCAGCCTGGACTTATACTACGAGCAGTACTTC | CASSLDLYYEQYF